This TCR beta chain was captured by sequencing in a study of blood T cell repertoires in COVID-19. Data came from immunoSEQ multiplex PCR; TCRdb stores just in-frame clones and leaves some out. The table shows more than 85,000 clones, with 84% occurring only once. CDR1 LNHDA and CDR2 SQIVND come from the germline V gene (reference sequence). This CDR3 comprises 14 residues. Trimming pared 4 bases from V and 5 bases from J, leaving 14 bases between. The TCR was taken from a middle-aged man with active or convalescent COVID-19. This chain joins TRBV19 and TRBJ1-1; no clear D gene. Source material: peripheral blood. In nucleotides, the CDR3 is TGTGCCAGTAGTAACTCGAGGGAAAGTACTGAAGCTTTCTTT. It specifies CASSNSRESTEAFF.